Below are 16 T cell receptor beta chains sequenced from a single sample in a study of blood T cell repertoires in COVID-19. The data were produced by immunoSEQ multiplex PCR, yet TCRdb's version contains in-frame clones alone and is incomplete. Among under 200,000 clones, under 85% were seen once, and the ten largest hold approximately 2.8%. The sample comprised peripheral blood. Receptor source: a man aged 65-85 years with acute or convalescent COVID-19.

J is TRBJ1-5 and V is TRBV27; possible D gene TRBD1, 5 bases. V shed 3 bases and J shed 3 bases, with 12 bases lying between them. CDR3 length equals 15 residues. Germline assignment: CDR1 MNHEY and CDR2 SMNVEV (reference sequence). CDR3 residues: CASSFGTALNQPQHF. In DNA, the CDR3 is TGTGCCAGCAGTTTTGGGACTGCACTCAATCAGCCCCAGCATTTT.

The rearrangement uses TRBV4-3 and TRBJ1-4, with TRBD1 as a possible D gene (6 bases). The length of the CDR3 is 19 residues. Germline CDR1 and CDR2: LGHNA and YSLEER. V lost 1 base and J 0 bases, leaving 18 bases between the germline ends. CDR3 coding DNA: TGCGCCAGCAGCCAAGTGGCAGGGGACTATGTTGCAACTAATGAAAAACTGTTTTTT. Protein: CASSQVAGDYVATNEKLFF.

The chain's CDR3 is CASSEPGLVNEQFF. The CDR3 region has the DNA TGTGCCAGCAGCGAACCGGGACTAGTGAATGAGCAGTTCTTC. The chain uses TRBV21-1 and TRBJ2-1; TRBD2 reflects the table's D call only, with no check against the DNA. TRBV21-1 is an annotated pseudogene. The CDR3 runs to 14 residues.

Here the CDR3 DNA reads TGTGCCAGCAGCTTTGTAACAGGGGGGAACACTGAAGCTTTCTTT. It encodes CASSFVTGGNTEAFF. The rearrangement links TRBV5-5 to TRBJ1-1, with 8 bases that match TRBD1. This CDR3 spans 15 amino acids. Germline V gives CDR1 SGHKS, CDR2 YYEKEE (reference sequence). The V gene end was trimmed by 2 bases and the J gene end by 1 base; junction bases not matched to a gene: 4.

The rearrangement uses TRBV11-2 and TRBJ1-2, with 11 positions matching TRBD1. Germline V lookup: CDR1 SGHAT, CDR2 FQNNGV. There are 15 residues in the CDR3. Unmatched junction bases numbered 7, after V lost 8 bases and J lost 2 bases. Here the CDR3 reads CASDGTGGGNYGYTF. CDR3 nucleotides: TGTGCCAGCGACGGGACAGGGGGTGGGAACTATGGCTACACCTTC.

The chain is built from TRBV7-3 and TRBJ2-1; TRBD2 matches 15 bases. The CDR3 consists of 14 residues. V lost 4 bases and J lost 9; bases outside the gene matches: 1. CDR1 and CDR2 from the germline V gene are SGHTA and FQGTGA. CDR3 nucleotides: TGTGCCAGCAGCTCGGGACTAGCGGGAGGTGAGCAGTTCTTC. Its protein product is CASSSGLAGGEQFF.

This clone was recorded only once. The chain is built from TRBV6-5 and TRBJ1-5; D is uncertain. Germline V lookup: CDR1 MNHEY, CDR2 SVGAGI. This CDR3 spans 13 amino acids. The V and J ends lost 5 bases and 0 bases respectively, with 5 bases between them. The CDR3 is CASSTASNQPQHF. In DNA form, the CDR3 reads TGTGCCAGCAGTACAGCTAGCAATCAGCCCCAGCATTTT.

V is TRBV2 and J is TRBJ1-5, with TRBD1 matching 8 bases. Germline CDR1 reads SNHLY; CDR2 reads FYNNEI. CDR3 length: 16 amino acids. Germline trimming cut 6 bases from V and 1 base from J; bases unmatched to any gene: 8. The CDR3 nucleotides are TGTGCCAGCAGCGCCGGACAGGGCATGAGCAATCAGCCCCAGCATTTT. The encoded protein is CASSAGQGMSNQPQHF. Supplemented by reference TRBV2 and TRBJ1-5, the full variable domain reads EPEVTQTPSHQVTQMGQEVILRCVPISNHLYFYWYRQILGQKVEFLVSFYNNEISEKSEIFDDQFSVERPDGSNFTLKIRSTKLEDSAMYFCASSAGQGMSNQPQHFGDGTRLSIL.

This chain links TRBV9 with TRBJ2-5, with TRBD2 matching over 7 bases. The CDR3 runs 15 residues. Trimming at V came to 3 bases and at J to 5 bases, leaving 10 bases not matched to a gene. Per the germline V gene, CDR1 is SGDLS and CDR2 is YYNGEE. The CDR3 bases are TGTGCCAGCAGCGCTGGAACTAGCGTTGGTGAGACCCAGTACTTC. Translating gives CASSAGTSVGETQYF.

The chain recombines TRBV30 with TRBJ2-4, with a possible D match to TRBD2 (6 bases). Trimming pared 3 bases from V and 7 bases from J, leaving 10 bases between. This CDR3 region has 12 residues. CDR1 is GTSNPN and CDR2 is SVGIG in the germline V gene (reference sequence). CDR3 coding DNA: TGTGCCTGGAGCGGGAGCACGAACATTCAGTACTTC. Amino acids: CAWSGSTNIQYF.

This clone was detected only a few times. V is TRBV7-9 and J is TRBJ2-7; TRBD1 matches 7 bases. The CDR3 length is 15 residues. V was clipped by 4 bases and J by 3 bases; unmatched bases: 9. Per germline, CDR1 SEHNR and CDR2 FQNEAQ (reference sequence). CDR3 protein: CASSSPGGVNYEQYF. The CDR3 coding sequence is TGTGCCAGCAGCTCCCCAGGGGGAGTAAACTACGAGCAGTACTTC.

This clone is a singleton in its sample. Other DNA sequences in this specimen translate into the identical CDR3. This chain uses TRBV24-1 with TRBJ2-5, with D hard to call. The CDR3 covers 12 residues. V was trimmed by 4 bases and J by 2 bases, leaving 4 bases between them. Per the germline V gene, CDR1 is KGHDR and CDR2 is SFDVKD. The CDR3 protein is CATSDPQETQYF. CDR3 coding DNA: TGTGCCACCAGTGACCCACAAGAGACCCAGTACTTC.

This clone was counted at least ten times. The chain joins TRBV27 to TRBJ1-1, with D uncertain. Trimming cost V 6 bases and J 9 bases, with 23 bases left between them. The length of the CDR3 is 15 residues. Germline V CDR1 and CDR2: MNHEY, SMNVEV (reference sequence). CDR3 region: CASSLASPGASKAFF. For the CDR3, the DNA is TGTGCCAGCAGCTTGGCAAGTCCAGGTGCTTCTAAAGCTTTCTTT.

The V call is TRBV24-1, the J call TRBJ1-1; D possibly corresponds to TRBD1 (5 bases). With 5 bases removed from V and 5 bases from J, the gap between germline ends came to 11 bases. The CDR3 loop spans 13 amino acids. Germline loops: CDR1 KGHDR, CDR2 SFDVKD. In nucleotides, the CDR3 is TGTGCCACCAGTGGGGGGGGTGGTACTGAAGCTTTCTTT. Protein product: CATSGGGGTEAFF.

The chain is built from TRBV7-8 and TRBJ2-5; possible D gene TRBD1, 5 bases. Germline CDR1 SGHVS, CDR2 FQNEAQ. There are 14 residues in the CDR3. The germline V and J ends were trimmed by 3 bases and 7 bases, with 15 bases remaining between them. CDR3 DNA: TGTGCCAGCAGCTTGGGCAGTCCCCAGGGGACCCAGTACTTC. Protein: CASSLGSPQGTQYF. Drawing the rest from reference TRBV7-8 and TRBJ2-5, the complete variable domain is GAGVSQSPRYKVAKRGQDVALRCDPISGHVSLFWYQQALGQGPEFLTYFQNEAQLDKSGLPSDRFFAERPEGSVSTLKIQRTQQEDSAVYLCASSLGSPQGTQYFGPGTRLLVL.

The genes are TRBV12-3 or TRBV12-4 and TRBJ2-3; D gene unclear. The CDR3 length is 13 residues. V lost 4 bases, J lost 0 bases, and 5 bases lay in between. CDR3: CASSSTSTDTQYF. The CDR3 DNA sequence: TGTGCCAGCAGTTCAACTAGCACAGATACGCAGTATTTT.